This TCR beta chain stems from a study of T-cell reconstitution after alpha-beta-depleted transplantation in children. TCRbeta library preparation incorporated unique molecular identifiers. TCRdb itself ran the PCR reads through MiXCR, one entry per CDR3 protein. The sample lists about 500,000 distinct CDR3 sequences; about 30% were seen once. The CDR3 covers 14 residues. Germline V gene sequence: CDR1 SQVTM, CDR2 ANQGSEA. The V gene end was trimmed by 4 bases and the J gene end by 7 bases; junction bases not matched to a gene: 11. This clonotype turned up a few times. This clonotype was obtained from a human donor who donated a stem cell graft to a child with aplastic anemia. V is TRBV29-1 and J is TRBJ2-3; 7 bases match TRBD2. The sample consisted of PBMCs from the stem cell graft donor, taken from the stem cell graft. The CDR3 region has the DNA TGCAGCGTTGCACGATGGGAGGGCCACTATACGCAGTATTTT. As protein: CSVARWEGHYTQYF.